This T cell receptor beta chain is drawn from a study of cytomegalovirus exposure and HLA in healthy donors. Primers for the PCR totalled 60 Vbeta and 13 Jbeta. Clones were sequenced by immunoSEQ multiplex PCR, and TCRdb holds only the in-frame ones, with some missing. The table shows around 210,000 clones, with approximately 85% occurring only once. The CDR3 has 15 amino acids. Losses at the gene ends were 6 bases for V and 0 bases for J; bases not matched to a gene: 8. Germline V gives CDR1 MNHEY, CDR2 SVGAGI. The chain recombines TRBV6-5 with TRBJ2-7, with 7 bases aligning to TRBD1. The sequenced material came from PBMCs. The TCR sequence derives from a girl aged 2-10 years in good health and CMV-seronegative. The CDR3 coding sequence is TGTGCCAGCAGGCTAAAGGGACAGAACTCCTACGAGCAGTACTTC. Its translation is CASRLKGQNSYEQYF.